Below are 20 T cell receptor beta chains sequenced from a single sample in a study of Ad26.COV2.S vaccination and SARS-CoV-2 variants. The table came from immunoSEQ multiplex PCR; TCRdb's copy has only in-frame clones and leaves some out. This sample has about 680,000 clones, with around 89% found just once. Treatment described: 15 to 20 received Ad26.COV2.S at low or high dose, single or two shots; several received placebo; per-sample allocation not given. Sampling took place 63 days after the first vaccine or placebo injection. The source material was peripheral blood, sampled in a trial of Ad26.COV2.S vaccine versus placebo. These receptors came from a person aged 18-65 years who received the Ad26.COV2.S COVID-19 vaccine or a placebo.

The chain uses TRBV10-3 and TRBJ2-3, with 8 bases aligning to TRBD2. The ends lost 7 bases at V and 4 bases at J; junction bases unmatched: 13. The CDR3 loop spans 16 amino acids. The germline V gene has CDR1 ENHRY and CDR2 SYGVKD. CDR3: CAITPGGGRAPDTQYF. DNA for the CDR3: TGTGCCATCACTCCGGGAGGGGGTAGGGCTCCAGATACGCAGTATTTT.

CDR3 region: CASRDSGTDTQYF. The CDR3 DNA is TGCGCCAGCCGGGACTCCGGCACAGATACGCAGTATTTT. The chain has TRBV5-1 and TRBJ2-3; D perhaps matches TRBD2 (6 bases). Germline V gene lookup returns CDR1 SGHRS and CDR2 YFSETQ. The CDR3 loop spans 13 amino acids. Deletions cut 7 bases from V and 1 base from J, with 10 bases between.

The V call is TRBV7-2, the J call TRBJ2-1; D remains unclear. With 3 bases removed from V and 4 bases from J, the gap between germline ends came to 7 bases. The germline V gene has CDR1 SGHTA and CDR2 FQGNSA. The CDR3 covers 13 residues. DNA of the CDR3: TGTGCCAGCAGCTTCTTCGGTTACAATGAGCAGTTCTTC. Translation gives CASSFFGYNEQFF.

The CDR3 is CATSDWWTGGPGRTGELFF. The DNA for the CDR3 is TGTGCCACCAGTGATTGGTGGACAGGGGGCCCAGGAAGGACCGGGGAGCTGTTTTTT. This rearrangement joins TRBV24-1 to TRBJ2-2; 11 nucleotides match TRBD1. V lost 2 bases and J lost 5; bases outside the gene matches: 12. Germline CDR1 and CDR2: KGHDR and SFDVKD. The CDR3 covers 19 residues.

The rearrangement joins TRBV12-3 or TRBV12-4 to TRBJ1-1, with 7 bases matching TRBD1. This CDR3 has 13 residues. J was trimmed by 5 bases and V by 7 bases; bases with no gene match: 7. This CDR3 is CASISQGKTEAFF. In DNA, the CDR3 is TGTGCCAGCATATCACAGGGGAAGACTGAAGCTTTCTTT.

The CDR3 DNA is TGTGCCACAGGGGGACTAGACTATACGGGTACGCAGTATTTT. Translating it yields CATGGLDYTGTQYF. V and J are TRBV2 and TRBJ2-3; possibly TRBD2 for D (8 bases). V was clipped by 10 bases and J by 8 bases, with 22 bases between them. Looked up from germline, CDR1 is SNHLY and CDR2 is FYNNEI. The CDR3 loop spans 14 amino acids.

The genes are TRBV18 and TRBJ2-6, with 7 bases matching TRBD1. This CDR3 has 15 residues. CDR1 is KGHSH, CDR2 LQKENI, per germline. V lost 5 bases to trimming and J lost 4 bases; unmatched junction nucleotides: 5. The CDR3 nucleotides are TGTGCCAGCTCAATTACAGGGGCCGGGGCCAACGTCCTGACTTTC. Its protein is CASSITGAGANVLTF.

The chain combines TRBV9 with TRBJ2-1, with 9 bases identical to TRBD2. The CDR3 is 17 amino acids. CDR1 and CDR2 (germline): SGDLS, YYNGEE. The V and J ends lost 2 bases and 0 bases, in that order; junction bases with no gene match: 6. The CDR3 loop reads CASSVVYSGGSYNEQFF. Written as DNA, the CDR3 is TGTGCCAGCAGCGTGGTGTATAGCGGGGGCTCCTACAATGAGCAGTTCTTC.

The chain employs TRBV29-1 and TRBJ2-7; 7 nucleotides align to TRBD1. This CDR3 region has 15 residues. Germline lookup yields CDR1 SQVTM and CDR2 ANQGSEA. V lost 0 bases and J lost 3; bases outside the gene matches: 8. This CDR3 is CSVEDRGTANYEQYF. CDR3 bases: TGCAGCGTTGAAGATCGTGGGACAGCCAACTACGAGCAGTACTTC.

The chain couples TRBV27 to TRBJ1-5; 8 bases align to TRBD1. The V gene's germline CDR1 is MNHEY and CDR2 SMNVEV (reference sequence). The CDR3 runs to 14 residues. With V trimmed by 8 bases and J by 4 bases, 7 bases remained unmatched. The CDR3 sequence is CASGDGTGNQPQHF. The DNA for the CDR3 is TGTGCCAGCGGGGACGGGACAGGAAATCAGCCCCAGCATTTT.

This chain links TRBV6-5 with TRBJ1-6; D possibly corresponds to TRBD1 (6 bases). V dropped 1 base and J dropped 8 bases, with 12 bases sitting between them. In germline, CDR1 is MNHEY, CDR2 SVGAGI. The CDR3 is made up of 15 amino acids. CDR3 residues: CASSYFSTGYSPLHF. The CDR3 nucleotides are TGTGCCAGCAGTTACTTTTCGACAGGTTATTCACCCCTCCACTTT.

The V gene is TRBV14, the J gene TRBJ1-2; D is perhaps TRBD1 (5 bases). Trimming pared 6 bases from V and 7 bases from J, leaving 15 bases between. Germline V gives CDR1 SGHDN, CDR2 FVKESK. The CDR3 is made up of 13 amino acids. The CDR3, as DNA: TGTGCCAGCAGTCCCGAGAGAAGGGGTGGCTACACCTTC. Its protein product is CASSPERRGGYTF.

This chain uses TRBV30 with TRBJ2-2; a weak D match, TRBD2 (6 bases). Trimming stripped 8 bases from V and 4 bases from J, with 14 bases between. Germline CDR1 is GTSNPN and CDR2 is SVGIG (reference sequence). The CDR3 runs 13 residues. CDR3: CAGTGMGTGELFF. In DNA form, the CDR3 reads TGTGCCGGGACTGGAATGGGCACCGGGGAGCTGTTTTTT. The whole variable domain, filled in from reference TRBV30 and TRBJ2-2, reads SQTIHQWPATLVQPVGSPLSLECTVEGTSNPNLYWYRQAAGRGLQLLFYSVGIGQISSEVPQNLSASRPQDRQFILSSKKLLLSDSGFYLCAGTGMGTGELFFGEGSRLTVL.

CDR3 sequence: CASSPPGLAWETQYF. The CDR3, as DNA: TGTGCCAGCTCACCACCGGGACTAGCGTGGGAGACCCAGTACTTC. The V call is TRBV18, the J call TRBJ2-5, with 10 bases fitting TRBD2. After removal of 0 bases from V and 5 bases from J, the junction contained 3 bases not matched to a gene. There are 15 residues in the CDR3. Per germline, CDR1 KGHSH and CDR2 LQKENI.

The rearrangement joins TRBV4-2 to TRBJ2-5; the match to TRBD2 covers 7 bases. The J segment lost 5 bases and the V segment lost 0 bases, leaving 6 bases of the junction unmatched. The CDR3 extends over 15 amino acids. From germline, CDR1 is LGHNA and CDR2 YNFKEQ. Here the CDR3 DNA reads TGTGCCAGCAGCCAAGAGGGGGGGGTTCACGAGACCCAGTACTTC. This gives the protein CASSQEGGVHETQYF.

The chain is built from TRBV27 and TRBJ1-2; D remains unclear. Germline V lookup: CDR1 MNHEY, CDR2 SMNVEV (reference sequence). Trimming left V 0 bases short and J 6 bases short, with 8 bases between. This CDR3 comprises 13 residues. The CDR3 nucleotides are TGTGCCAGCAGTTTATCTGGGCTTGATGGCTACACCTTC. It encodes CASSLSGLDGYTF.

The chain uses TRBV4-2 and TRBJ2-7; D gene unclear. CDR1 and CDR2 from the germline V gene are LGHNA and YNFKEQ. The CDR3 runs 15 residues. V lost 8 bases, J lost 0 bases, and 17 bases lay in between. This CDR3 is CASSLEQTNSYEQYF. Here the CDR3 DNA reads TGTGCCAGCTCCCTAGAACAGACAAACTCCTACGAGCAGTACTTC.

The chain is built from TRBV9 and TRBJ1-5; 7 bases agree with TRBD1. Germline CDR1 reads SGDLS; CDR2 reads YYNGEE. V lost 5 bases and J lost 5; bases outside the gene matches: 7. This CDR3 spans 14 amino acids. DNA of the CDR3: TGTGCCAGCAGTTCCCAGGGGGTCCATCAGCCCCAGCATTTT. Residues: CASSSQGVHQPQHF.

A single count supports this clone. The CDR3 region has the DNA TGCGCCAGCAGCCAAGATCTTTCCGCGGGGAGCGATTCACCCCTCCACTTT. Protein: CASSQDLSAGSDSPLHF. This chain joins TRBV4-3 and TRBJ1-6; D gene uncertain. CDR1 and CDR2 from the germline V gene are LGHNA and YSLEER. The CDR3 runs 17 residues. V was shortened by 0 bases and J by 8 bases, with 17 bases between the two germline ends.

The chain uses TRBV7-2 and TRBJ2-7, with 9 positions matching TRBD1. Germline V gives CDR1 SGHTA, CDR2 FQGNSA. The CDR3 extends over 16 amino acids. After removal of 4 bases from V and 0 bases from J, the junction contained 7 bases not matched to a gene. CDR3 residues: CASSYPGQGPSYEQYF. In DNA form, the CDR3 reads TGTGCCAGCAGCTATCCCGGACAGGGGCCCTCCTACGAGCAGTACTTC.